One sample yielded the 15 T cell receptor beta chains listed below, sequenced in a study of blood T cell repertoires in COVID-19. Some clones are missing from TCRdb's copy, which holds only in-frame ones; the method was immunoSEQ multiplex PCR. The data show some 150,000 clones, about nine tenths seen once. The sequenced sample was PBMCs or T cells enriched from blood (not recorded which). Every receptor here comes from a man aged 50 or older who had recovered from COVID-19.

This sequence joins TRBV9 and TRBJ1-1; 9 bases are shared with TRBD1. The junction had 8 bases not matched to a gene; V was cut back by 0 bases and J by 8 bases. Looked up from germline, CDR1 is SGDLS and CDR2 is YYNGEE. The CDR3 is made up of 15 amino acids. CDR3 region: CASSVGGTGIVEAFF. The CDR3 DNA reads as TGTGCCAGCAGCGTAGGCGGGACAGGGATCGTCGAAGCTTTCTTT.

The V and J genes are TRBV20-1 and TRBJ2-7, with D unresolved. The CDR3 spans 10 residues. Per germline, CDR1 DFQATT and CDR2 SNEGSKA (reference sequence). Trimming stripped 5 bases from V and 9 bases from J, with 11 bases between. Written as DNA, the CDR3 is TGCAGTGCTTTTACCTCGGTGCAGTACTTC. This translates into CSAFTSVQYF.

The chain combines TRBV24-1 with TRBJ2-1, with TRBD2 matching 9 bases. This CDR3 contains 16 residues. Losses at the gene ends were 0 bases for V and 1 base for J; bases not matched to a gene: 0. Germline V gives CDR1 KGHDR, CDR2 SFDVKD. The DNA for the CDR3 is TGTGCCACCAGTGATTTGACTAGCGGGTCCTACAATGAGCAGTTCTTC. This gives the protein CATSDLTSGSYNEQFF.

The table lists this clone with a few counts. The rearrangement joins TRBV7-8 to TRBJ1-2, with D possibly TRBD1 on 6 matching bases. Trimming took 2 bases from V and 8 from J, leaving 21 bases between them. The germline gives CDR1 SGHVS, CDR2 FQNEAQ. This CDR3 has 16 residues. The CDR3 protein is CASSLSEQGLGHGYTF. In nucleotides, the CDR3 is TGTGCCAGCAGCTTAAGTGAGCAGGGCTTGGGACACGGCTACACCTTC.

This chain joins TRBV5-1 and TRBJ2-7; 10 nucleotides agree with TRBD2. The CDR3 spans 14 residues. The ends lost 0 bases at V and 5 bases at J; junction bases unmatched: 2. Germline loops: CDR1 SGHRS, CDR2 YFSETQ. CDR3 protein: CASSLGLAGDEQYV. As DNA, the CDR3 is TGCGCCAGCAGCTTGGGGCTAGCGGGGGACGAGCAGTACGTC.

This chain connects TRBV27 to TRBJ1-2, with D perhaps TRBD1 (5 bases). There are 13 residues in the CDR3. Germline loops: CDR1 MNHEY, CDR2 SMNVEV (reference sequence). V lost 2 bases and J lost 8, with 12 bases in between. The CDR3 DNA sequence: TGTGCCAGCAGTTTAAAGGCAGGGTACGGCTACACCTTC. Residues: CASSLKAGYGYTF.

This clone was found once. The chain recombines TRBV5-4 with TRBJ2-1; 7 nucleotides match TRBD1. The CDR3 has 15 amino acids. V was pared by 4 bases and J by 4 bases, with 8 bases of the junction left unmatched. Germline CDR1 is SGHNT and CDR2 is YYREEE (reference sequence). DNA of the CDR3: TGTGCCAGCAGCGCCCCGGGACAGATTTACAATGAGCAGTTCTTC. This translates into CASSAPGQIYNEQFF. The whole variable domain, filled in from reference TRBV5-4 and TRBJ2-1, reads ETGVTQSPTHLIKTRGQQVTLRCSSQSGHNTVSWYQQALGQGPQFIFQYYREEENGRGNFPPRFSGLQFPNYSSELNVNALELDDSALYLCASSAPGQIYNEQFFGPGTRLTVL.

The chain employs TRBV7-9 and TRBJ2-1, with TRBD2 matching 9 bases. The CDR3 loop spans 12 amino acids. J gave up 15 bases and V 5 bases, and 8 bases lay outside the gene matches. Germline assignment: CDR1 SEHNR and CDR2 FQNEAQ (reference sequence). CDR3 in DNA: TGTGCCAGCAGCATAACGGGACTAGCTCTGTTCTTC. This sequence encodes CASSITGLALFF.

The chain uses TRBV14 and TRBJ1-4, with 10 bases matching TRBD1. The CDR3 extends over 15 amino acids. Trimming cost V 2 bases and J 8 bases; bases outside gene matches: 5. Germline V lookup: CDR1 SGHDN, CDR2 FVKESK. CDR3 in DNA: TGTGCCAGCAGCCAATGGACAGGGGGGTTGGAAAAACTGTTTTTT. Translating it yields CASSQWTGGLEKLFF.

V is TRBV28 and J is TRBJ2-3; 8 nucleotides line up with TRBD2. CDR3 length: 15 amino acids. V gave up 3 bases and J gave up 2 bases; unmatched junction bases: 4. Germline V gene sequence: CDR1 MDHEN, CDR2 SYDVKM. The CDR3 DNA reads as TGTGCCAGCAGTTTTCTAGCGGGCTCCACAGATACGCAGTATTTT. This codes for CASSFLAGSTDTQYF.

The chain has TRBV7-8 and TRBJ2-7; maybe TRBD1 (6 bases). Germline values: CDR1 SGHVS, CDR2 FQNEAQ. V was cut by 0 bases and J by 5 bases, with 14 bases left in between. This CDR3 spans 15 amino acids. CDR3 loop: CASSLAFRGSNEQYF. The CDR3 DNA reads TGTGCCAGCAGCTTAGCATTCAGGGGCAGCAACGAGCAGTACTTC.

The rearrangement uses TRBV18 and TRBJ2-2; 7 bases fit TRBD1. The germline gives CDR1 KGHSH, CDR2 LQKENI. Losses at the gene ends were 4 bases for V and 1 base for J; bases not matched to a gene: 12. The CDR3 extends over 18 amino acids. The CDR3 sequence is CASSRSSGQEVNTGELFF. Here the CDR3 DNA reads TGTGCCAGCTCACGATCCTCAGGACAGGAAGTGAACACCGGGGAGCTGTTTTTT.

This rearrangement joins TRBV10-3 to TRBJ2-1; 10 nucleotides line up with TRBD1. CDR3 length: 14 amino acids. CDR1 is ENHRY, CDR2 SYGVKD, per germline. V lost 6 bases, J lost 7 bases, and 6 bases stayed unmatched. The CDR3 region is CAIRSGTGENEQFF. The CDR3 DNA reads TGTGCCATCAGGTCCGGGACAGGGGAGAATGAGCAGTTCTTC.

This sequence joins TRBV28 and TRBJ2-2, with TRBD2 identical over 7 bases. Germline V gene sequence: CDR1 MDHEN, CDR2 SYDVKM. The trim removed 6 bases at V and 1 base at J, leaving 11 bases unmatched. The length of the CDR3 is 17 residues. The CDR3 DNA reads as TGTGCCAGCAGGGTTCCTCCGGGCGGGGGGAACACCGGGGAGCTGTTTTTT. This sequence encodes CASRVPPGGGNTGELFF. Supplemented by reference TRBV28 and TRBJ2-2, the full variable domain reads DVKVTQSSRYLVKRTGEKVFLECVQDMDHENMFWYRQDPGLGLRLIYFSYDVKMKEKGDIPEGYSVSREKKERFSLILESASTNQTSMYLCASRVPPGGGNTGELFFGEGSRLTVL.

In DNA form, the CDR3 reads TGTGCCAGCTCACCAAGGACAGGGGAGGAGCAGTACTTC. Protein: CASSPRTGEEQYF. This chain links TRBV18 with TRBJ2-7, with TRBD1 identical over 9 bases. Germline V CDR1 and CDR2: KGHSH, LQKENI. The CDR3 runs to 13 residues. The V segment lost 2 bases and the J segment 7 bases; nucleotides outside the gene matches: 3.